This passage covers 10 T cell receptor beta chains from one sample sequenced in a study of blood T cell repertoires in COVID-19. Method: immunoSEQ multiplex PCR; TCRdb's copy keeps in-frame clones and lacks some. The sample lists hundreds of thousands of clones, 80% to 85% occurring once. The sequencing input was PBMCs or T cells enriched from blood (not recorded which). These receptors originate from a man aged 40-50 years who had been exposed to COVID-19.

This clone was seen only a few times. The chain uses TRBV3-1 (or the pseudogene TRBV3-2) and TRBJ2-7, with D hard to call. CDR1 is LGHDT, CDR2 YNNKEL, per germline (reference sequence). The CDR3 spans 12 residues. The germline V and J ends were trimmed by 4 bases and 5 bases, with 9 bases remaining between them. The CDR3 coding sequence is TGTGCCAGCAGCCCCCGGGTTGACGAGCAGTACTTC. Translation: CASSPRVDEQYF.

The chain is built from TRBV10-3 and TRBJ2-7; D call uncertain. The germline gives CDR1 ENHRY, CDR2 SYGVKD. The CDR3 contains 14 residues. The ends were cut back, 4 bases at V and 0 bases at J, with 10 bases in the middle. The CDR3 sequence is CAISADIYSYEQYF. DNA of the CDR3: TGTGCCATCAGTGCCGACATTTACTCCTACGAGCAGTACTTC.

This clone was seen more than once but under ten times. This chain links TRBV11-3 with TRBJ2-5, with D tentatively TRBD2 (6 bases). This CDR3 comprises 15 residues. Germline V gives CDR1 SGHNT, CDR2 YENEEA. The V end was cut by 4 bases, the J end by 5 bases, with 17 bases between. In DNA form, the CDR3 reads TGTGCCAGCAGCTCCCCCTGGTTCAGCGGGGAGACCCAGTACTTC. This sequence encodes CASSSPWFSGETQYF. The whole variable domain, remainder taken from reference TRBV11-3 and TRBJ2-5, is EAGVVQSPRYKIIEKKQPVAFWCNPISGHNTLYWYLQNLGQGPELLIRYENEEAVDDSQLPKDRFSAERLKGVDSTLKIQPAELGDSAVYLCASSSPWFSGETQYFGPGTRLLVL.

The rearrangement links TRBV12-5 to TRBJ2-1, with 9 bases that match TRBD1. The CDR3 extends over 19 amino acids. Germline-derived CDR1 and CDR2 are LGHNT and FRNRAP. The ends lost 2 bases at V and 5 bases at J; junction bases unmatched: 16. The CDR3 nucleotides are TGTGCTAGTGGTTTGTTGACGGGACAGGGAACAGGGGGCCACAATGAGCAGTTCTTC. The encoded protein is CASGLLTGQGTGGHNEQFF. The complete variable domain, with remaining parts taken from reference TRBV12-5 and TRBJ2-1, reads DARVTQTPRHKVTEMGQEVTMRCQPILGHNTVFWYRQTMMQGLELLAYFRNRAPLDDSGMPKDRFSAEMPDATLATLKIQPSEPRDSAVYFCASGLLTGQGTGGHNEQFFGPGTRLTVL.

In its sample, this clone ranks as medium-sized. V and J are TRBV5-1 and TRBJ1-5; 7 bases fit TRBD1. This CDR3 has 16 residues. J lost 3 bases, V lost 0 bases, and 6 bases had no gene match. Germline V lookup: CDR1 SGHRS, CDR2 YFSETQ. The DNA for the CDR3 is TGCGCCAGCAGCTTGGGACCTCAGGGGGACAATCAGCCCCAGCATTTT. It translates to CASSLGPQGDNQPQHF.

This chain links TRBV7-3 with TRBJ1-1, with D tentatively TRBD1 (6 bases). Germline CDR1 is SGHTA and CDR2 is FQGTGA. The CDR3 spans 15 residues. V was cut by 4 bases and J by 0 bases, with 12 bases left in between. The CDR3 coding sequence is TGTGCCAGCAGCTCGGGGACAAAAGTGAACACTGAAGCTTTCTTT. Amino acid sequence: CASSSGTKVNTEAFF.

V is TRBV13 and J is TRBJ2-7; D is perhaps TRBD2 (5 bases). The germline V gene encodes CDR1 PRHDT and CDR2 FYEKMQ (reference sequence). There are 20 residues in the CDR3. Trimming stripped 2 bases from V and 0 bases from J, with 26 bases between. The CDR3 protein is CASSLRVGMAGETSSYEQYF. The CDR3 region has the DNA TGTGCCAGCAGCTTAAGGGTCGGTATGGCCGGGGAAACGAGCTCCTACGAGCAGTACTTC.

The chain combines TRBV4-1 with TRBJ1-2; TRBD1 might be the D (5 bases). In germline, CDR1 is MGHRA, CDR2 YSYEKL. The CDR3 is made up of 16 amino acids. V was shortened by 1 base and J by 3 bases, with 15 bases between the two germline ends. CDR3 sequence (DNA): TGCGCCAGCAGCCAAGCTCTTGGGGGGGTCGACTATGGCTACACCTTC. Its translation: CASSQALGGVDYGYTF.

This clone turned up a few times. The chain couples TRBV7-9 to TRBJ2-5, with TRBD2 matching 9 bases. The CDR3 length is 17 residues. Germline V gene data show CDR1 as SEHNR and CDR2 as FQNEAQ (reference sequence). With V trimmed by 2 bases and J by 5 bases, 12 bases remained unmatched. CDR3 bases: TGTGCCAGCAGCTTACGGCGAATTAGCGGGGGCGCCGAGACCCAGTACTTC. This gives the protein CASSLRRISGGAETQYF.

This clone was observed once. The chain joins TRBV15 to TRBJ2-1; TRBD2 matches 11 bases. The CDR3 totals 13 residues. The trim removed 0 bases at V and 15 bases at J, leaving 4 bases unmatched. The germline gives CDR1 LNHNV, CDR2 YYDKDF (reference sequence). CDR3 nucleotides: TGTGCCACCAGCAGAGAACTAGCGGGAGTTCCGTTCTTC. This codes for CATSRELAGVPFF. Full variable domain (missing parts from reference TRBV15 and TRBJ2-1): DAMVIQNPRYQVTQFGKPVTLSCSQTLNHNVMYWYQQKSSQAPKLLFHYYDKDFNNEADTPDNFQSRRPNTSFCFLDIRSPGLGDTAMYLCATSRELAGVPFFGPGTRLTVL.